The 11 T cell receptor beta chains reported below all come from one sample, sequenced in a study of T cells in Graves' hyperthyroidism and ophthalmopathy. Amplified TCR beta CDR3 regions derived from RNA transcripts. With the HTBI primer set, the TCR CDR3 went through a first round of RT-PCR. TCRdb used MiXCR to reprocess the multiplex PCR reads, holding one entry per CDR3 protein. Of some 490,000 distinct CDR3 sequences in the sample, roughly 23% were seen once. The specimen sequenced was blood. The origin of the receptors is a woman in her sixties or seventies with Graves' ophthalmopathy.

This clonotype was detected many times. The V call is TRBV20-1, the J call TRBJ2-1; D possibly uses TRBD1 or TRBD2 (5 bases each). This CDR3 region has 15 residues. The germline gives CDR1 DFQATT, CDR2 SNEGSKA (reference sequence). V lost 2 bases and J lost 4, with 15 bases in between. CDR3 in amino acids: CSARSPGTIYNEQFF. CDR3 DNA: TGCAGTGCTAGATCGCCCGGGACGATATACAATGAGCAGTTCTTC.

As concerns this clonotype: The junction departs from the called germline gene at one end, perhaps through a read error. J is TRBJ1-1 and V is TRBV12-3 or TRBV12-4; no reliable D call. The CDR3 runs 13 residues. Here the CDR3 reads CASSFGQADRGVF. The CDR3 nucleotides read TGTGCCAGCAGTTTCGGCCAGGCAGACCGGGGTGTCTTT.

This clonotype came up many times. The chain couples TRBV11-1 to TRBJ2-2; 8 bases are shared with TRBD2. With V trimmed by 8 bases and J by 7 bases, 6 bases remained unmatched. The CDR3 consists of 13 residues. Germline CDR1 and CDR2: SGHAT and FQDESV (reference sequence). In nucleotides, the CDR3 is TGTGCCAGCCGTGGGCTAGCGGGCGGGGAGCTGTTTTTT. Protein: CASRGLAGGELFF.

This chain connects TRBV19 to TRBJ2-5, with a tentative D call TRBD1 (6 bases). This CDR3 is built from 15 residues. The germline gives CDR1 LNHDA, CDR2 SQIVND (reference sequence). Between the trimmed V and J ends, which lost 3 bases and 0 bases, there was a span of 11 bases. CDR3 DNA: TGTGCCAGTAGTATGGGCCAGGGGTACCAAGAGACCCAGTACTTC. It yields the protein CASSMGQGYQETQYF.

The gene calls are TRBV5-5 and TRBJ1-2; D remains unclear. From germline, CDR1 is SGHKS and CDR2 YYEKEE (reference sequence). With 3 bases removed from V and 4 bases from J, the gap between germline ends came to 16 bases. This CDR3 contains 15 residues. CDR3 nucleotide sequence: TGTGCCAGCAGCTACGGCGGAGCAGGACCCTATGGCTACACCTTC. Its translation is CASSYGGAGPYGYTF.

The chain couples TRBV24-1 to TRBJ2-2; D is perhaps TRBD2 (6 bases). V lost 5 bases and J lost 6, with 9 bases in between. The CDR3 covers 13 residues. Germline assignment: CDR1 KGHDR and CDR2 SFDVKD. CDR3 loop: CATSGRGSGELFF. CDR3 nucleotides: TGTGCCACCAGTGGGAGGGGATCCGGGGAGCTGTTTTTT.

This clonotype was seen at least ten times. The chain has TRBV24-1 and TRBJ2-3; no reliable D call. Trimming removed 0 bases from V and 1 base from J, with 7 bases in between. The CDR3 sequence is 15 residues long. Germline V CDR1 and CDR2: KGHDR, SFDVKD. The CDR3 coding sequence is TGTGCCACCAGTGATTTGCGGACCGGCACAGATACGCAGTATTTT. Translating gives CATSDLRTGTDTQYF.

This clonotype was seen many times. The CDR3 spells CASSFSRGLPTEAFF. CDR3 DNA: TGTGCCAGCAGTTTCTCGAGGGGACTGCCCACTGAAGCTTTCTTT. The gene calls are TRBV27 and TRBJ1-1; D perhaps matches TRBD1 (5 bases). CDR1 MNHEY and CDR2 SMNVEV come from the germline V gene (reference sequence). The length of the CDR3 is 15 residues. V lost 3 bases to trimming and J lost 4 bases, with 15 bases between them.

This clonotype was recorded many times. The chain joins TRBV7-9 to TRBJ1-1, with D unclear. The CDR3 is made up of 13 amino acids. Deletions cut 4 bases from V and 2 bases from J, with 8 bases between. Germline V gene sequence: CDR1 SEHNR, CDR2 FQNEAQ (reference sequence). As DNA, the CDR3 is TGTGCCAGCAGCTCCGACGTAAACACTGAAGCTTTCTTT. It translates to CASSSDVNTEAFF.

This clonotype was found a few times. This sequence joins TRBV20-1 and TRBJ1-4, with D tentatively TRBD1 (5 bases). Germline-derived CDR1 and CDR2 are DFQATT and SNEGSKA (reference sequence). V gave up 5 bases and J gave up 11 bases, with 18 bases separating them. The CDR3 is 13 amino acids. CDR3 residues: CSAYGTPGGKLFF. The CDR3 bases are TGCAGTGCTTACGGGACCCCCGGGGGGAAACTGTTTTTT.

This clonotype was recorded a few times. This rearrangement joins TRBV12-3 or TRBV12-4 to TRBJ1-3; the match to TRBD1 covers 8 bases. The J segment lost 4 bases and the V segment lost 3 bases, leaving 8 bases of the junction unmatched. The CDR3 runs to 16 residues. The CDR3 loop reads CASSFGQGARGNTIYF. The CDR3 DNA reads as TGTGCCAGCAGTTTCGGGCAGGGGGCGCGGGGAAACACCATATATTTT.